The 11 T cell receptor beta chains below were found in one sample sequenced in a study of OX40 agonist ivuxolimab in advanced cancers. Repertoires were generated with immunoSEQ multiplex PCR, while TCRdb's copy carries only in-frame clones and drops some. The sample lists roughly 16,000 clones; 77% were seen once. Material: CD4+ or CD8+ T cells sorted from blood, obtained in a trial of the OX40 agonist ivuxolimab. The receptors originated from an adult with an advanced solid tumor such as melanoma, head and neck, liver or kidney cancer.

This sequence joins TRBV7-8 and TRBJ1-2; perhaps TRBD1 as D (5 bases). The germline V gene has CDR1 SGHVS and CDR2 FQNEAQ. The CDR3 has 16 amino acids. The V and J ends lost 1 base and 4 bases respectively, with 16 bases between them. Written as DNA, the CDR3 is TGTGCCAGCAGCTTAGAAAGCCAGGGATCTACCTATGGCTACACCTTC. Translation gives CASSLESQGSTYGYTF.

This clone was seen more than once but under ten times. This chain connects TRBV6-6 to TRBJ1-3; no reliable D call. Germline V gene data show CDR1 as MNHNY and CDR2 as SVGAGI (reference sequence). Trimming cost V 0 bases and J 4 bases, with 4 bases left between them. This CDR3 is built from 13 residues. CDR3 nucleotides: TGTGCCAGCAGTTACTCGACCGGAAACACCATATATTTT. Translating it yields CASSYSTGNTIYF.

The V and J genes are TRBV6-5 and TRBJ2-1, with a possible D match to TRBD1 (7 bases). Germline values: CDR1 MNHEY, CDR2 SVGAGI. This CDR3 comprises 15 residues. V lost 2 bases, J lost 1 base, and 9 bases lay in between. The CDR3 is CASSYAGGSYNEQFF. CDR3 DNA sequence: TGTGCCAGCAGTTACGCAGGGGGGTCCTACAATGAGCAGTTCTTC.

The V gene is TRBV6-6, the J gene TRBJ2-1; tentatively, D is TRBD2 (5 bases). Germline CDR1 MNHNY, CDR2 SVGAGI (reference sequence). The length of the CDR3 is 15 residues. V was trimmed by 1 base and J by 1 base, leaving 8 bases between them. Here the CDR3 DNA reads TGTGCCAGCAGTTACTGGGAGTCATCCTACAATGAGCAGTTCTTC. It yields the protein CASSYWESSYNEQFF.

The chain employs TRBV9 and TRBJ2-7; 11 nucleotides line up with TRBD1. The CDR3 runs 15 residues. V trimming: 0 bases; J trimming: 3 bases; junction bases outside the gene matches: 2. Germline CDR1 and CDR2: SGDLS and YYNGEE. The CDR3 DNA is TGTGCCAGCAGCGTAGATGGGACAGGGGGCTACGAGCAGTACTTC. The encoded protein is CASSVDGTGGYEQYF.

J is TRBJ2-3 and V is TRBV6-4; the match to TRBD2 covers 9 bases. The CDR3 loop spans 19 amino acids. Trimming took 0 bases from V and 3 from J; bases not matched to a gene: 13. In germline, CDR1 is MRHNA, CDR2 SNTAGT. The CDR3 coding sequence is TGTGCCAGCAGTGACTCCCCCCCCGGGCGGGGGGGCCGGACAGATACGCAGTATTTT. It translates to CASSDSPPGRGGRTDTQYF.

J is TRBJ1-2 and V is TRBV6-1; D remains ambiguous. Germline assignment: CDR1 MNHNS and CDR2 SASEGT. CDR3 size: 13 residues. The V end was cut by 4 bases, the J end by 2 bases, with 8 bases between. CDR3 loop: CASSARENYGYTF. CDR3 DNA sequence: TGTGCCAGCAGTGCAAGGGAGAACTATGGCTACACCTTC.

This clone was seen once. J is TRBJ1-1 and V is TRBV6-5, with 7 bases fitting TRBD1. J lost 0 bases, V lost 2 bases, and 6 bases had no gene match. The CDR3 is 16 amino acids. Germline-derived CDR1 and CDR2 are MNHEY and SVGAGI. The CDR3 sequence: CASSYDRTGMNTEAFF. The CDR3 DNA sequence: TGTGCCAGCAGTTACGATCGGACAGGCATGAACACTGAAGCTTTCTTT.

By share of the sample, this clone is medium-sized. Other DNA sequences in the same sample also yield this CDR3. This CDR3 reads CASSLSQNYGYTF. CDR3 in DNA: TGTGCCAGCAGCTTGAGTCAGAACTATGGCTACACCTTC. V and J are TRBV7-9 and TRBJ1-2, with unresolved D. Germline V CDR1 and CDR2: SEHNR, FQNEAQ (reference sequence). Trimming removed 3 bases at V and 2 bases at J, with 7 bases between. The CDR3 consists of 13 residues.

This chain links TRBV2 with TRBJ1-5, with 11 bases identical to TRBD1. J was trimmed by 4 bases and V by 6 bases; bases with no gene match: 5. The CDR3 is 15 residues long. CDR1 is SNHLY and CDR2 is FYNNEI in the germline V gene. The CDR3 DNA reads as TGTGCCAGCAGGCTAGGACAGGGGGCGAATCAGCCCCAGCATTTT. It codes for CASRLGQGANQPQHF. The entire variable domain, with the rest obtained from reference TRBV2 and TRBJ1-5, is as follows: EPEVTQTPSHQVTQMGQEVILRCVPISNHLYFYWYRQILGQKVEFLVSFYNNEISEKSEIFDDQFSVERPDGSNFTLKIRSTKLEDSAMYFCASRLGQGANQPQHFGDGTRLSIL.

This chain connects TRBV7-9 to TRBJ2-1; D is undetermined. Germline V lookup: CDR1 SEHNR, CDR2 FQNEAQ (reference sequence). CDR3 size: 15 residues. V was pared by 3 bases and J by 0 bases, with 9 bases between. The CDR3 is CASSFEASSYNEQFF. The DNA for the CDR3 is TGTGCCAGCAGCTTCGAAGCGAGCTCCTACAATGAGCAGTTCTTC.